This T cell receptor beta chain was sequenced in a study of untreated major depressive disorder. From thawed PBMCs, CD4+ T cells were purified by negative selection. This table comes from immunoSEQ multiplex PCR, and its TCRdb copy is limited to in-frame clones, with some not included. The sample contains just under 20,000 clones, about 84% of which appear only once. Overall study findings and caveats: In every subject, the five largest TRBV05-01 clones were private.

V trimming: 5 bases; J trimming: 3 bases; junction bases outside the gene matches: 9. CDR3 length: 17 amino acids. Germline-derived CDR1 and CDR2 are SGHTS and YDEGEE. With regard to this clone: Antigen: not known.

The source material was CD4+ T cells from PBMCs. The clonotype was recovered from a woman in her 30s in good health. The rearrangement joins TRBV5-8 to TRBJ2-2, with 11 bases matching TRBD2. In DNA form, the CDR3 reads TGTGCCAGCAGACCCCGGCCGGGACTAGCGGACACCGGGGAGCTGTTTTTT. Protein: CASRPRPGLADTGELFF.